This paragraph reports one T cell receptor beta chain. Indicated time point: peripheral blood 6 weeks after treatment start. Patients yielded 1 to 8 samples each, pretreatment and on-treatment. This sample was included in a study of PD-L1 blockade in urothelial cancer. TCRdb keeps only in-frame clones here, not all; method: immunoSEQ multiplex PCR. The sample includes 50,000 to 55,000 clones, approximately 90% of them seen just once. Sample: PBMCs, taken around atezolizumab (anti-PD-L1) treatment. The receptor was derived from a man between 60 and 75 years old with urothelial cancer.

CDR3 residues: CASRRTSGRSSSYNEQFF. Here the CDR3 DNA reads TGTGCCAGCAGGCGGACTAGCGGGAGGTCGAGCTCCTACAATGAGCAGTTCTTC. The chain is built from TRBV5-4 and TRBJ2-1, with 14 bases lining up with TRBD2. The CDR3 is 18 residues long. Germline CDR1 is SGHNT and CDR2 is YYREEE (reference sequence). Trimming removed 5 bases from V and 0 bases from J; junction bases left unmatched: 7.